This T cell receptor beta chain came from a study of T cell repertoires in cytomegalovirus infection. Study background: Public signatures in TCR beta pointed to CMV infection and matching HLA type.

TCRdb re-derived calls from the reads in MiXCR, one entry per CDR3 protein. This sample yields approximately 490,000 distinct CDR3 sequences, of which roughly 10% are seen a single time; about a tenth belongs to the top ten. Germline loops: CDR1 SNHLY, CDR2 FYNNEI. V lost 7 bases and J 1 base, leaving 8 bases between the germline ends. The CDR3 is 13 residues long. The material sequenced was PBMCs. The chain recombines TRBV2 with TRBJ2-1, with D maybe TRBD2 (5 bases). The receptor comes from a human donor in good health (CMV status not recorded). Some clones in this sample may be carry-over from other donors' samples. CDR3 DNA sequence: TGTGCCAGCAAAGGGAGATCCTACAATGAGCAGTTCTTC. Translation: CASKGRSYNEQFF.